Listed below are T cell receptor beta chains from one sample, sequenced in a study of blood T cell repertoires in COVID-19. Sequencing was performed with immunoSEQ multiplex PCR; in TCRdb, only in-frame clones are kept and a portion is missing. The sample lists 300,000 to 400,000 clones, approximately 86% occurring once. Material: PBMCs or T cells enriched from blood (not recorded which). These receptors all come from a woman between 40 and 50 years old with acute COVID-19. Both conserved end residues are trimmed from each CDR3.

v_call cdr3_aa
TRBV27 ASSLSGRYTGELF
TRBV21-1 ASSKLAHSGVYEQY
TRBV5-1 ASSLRTGDGAEAF
TRBV7-9 ASSTPGQLTSGNTIY
TRBV5-1 ASSLRGLGMTDTQY
TRBV5-4 ASSFGTDYNYGYT
TRBV18 ASSPPAPHSPLH
TRBV3-1/TRBV3-2 ASTLAGFSYEQY
TRBV6-1 ASSEGPGLIYEQY
TRBV10-3 AISVGAADGNTIY
TRBV5-1 ASSLGMGSGRSKNIQY
TRBV4-3 ASSQNSVGDSPYNEQF
TRBV3-1/TRBV3-2 ASSPTRQGAHEQY
TRBV10-3 AISSLEAGTEAF
TRBV6-2/TRBV6-3 ASSWTTGTSDNEQF